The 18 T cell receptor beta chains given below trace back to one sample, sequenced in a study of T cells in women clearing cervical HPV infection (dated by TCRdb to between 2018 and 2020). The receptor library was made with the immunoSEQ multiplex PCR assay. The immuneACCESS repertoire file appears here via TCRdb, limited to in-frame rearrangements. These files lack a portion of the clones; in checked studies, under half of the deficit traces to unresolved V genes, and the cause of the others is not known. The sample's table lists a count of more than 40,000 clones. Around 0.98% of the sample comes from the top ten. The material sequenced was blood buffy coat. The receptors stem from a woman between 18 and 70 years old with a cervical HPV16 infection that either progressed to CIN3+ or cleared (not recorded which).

CDR3 DNA, as far as it was read: TGCGCCAGCCACCCAACAGGGGGCTCCTATAATTCACCC. This encodes CASHPTGGSYNSP. Given in full, the CDR3 is CASHPTGGSYNSPLHF. The chain employs TRBV4-1 and TRBJ1-6; 8 bases are a match to TRBD1. The CDR3 end lies 3 residues beyond the end of the read and is filled in from the germline J gene. This CDR3 has 16 amino acids. In germline, CDR1 is MGHRA, CDR2 YSYEKL. V lost 8 bases to trimming and J lost 0 bases; unmatched junction nucleotides: 6.

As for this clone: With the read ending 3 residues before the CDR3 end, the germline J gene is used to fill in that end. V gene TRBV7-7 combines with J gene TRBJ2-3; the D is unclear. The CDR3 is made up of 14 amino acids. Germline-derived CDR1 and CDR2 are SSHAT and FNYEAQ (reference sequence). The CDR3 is CASSWSGRGETQYF. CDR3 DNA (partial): TGTGCCAGCAGCTGGTCGGGTCGTGGAGAGACG.

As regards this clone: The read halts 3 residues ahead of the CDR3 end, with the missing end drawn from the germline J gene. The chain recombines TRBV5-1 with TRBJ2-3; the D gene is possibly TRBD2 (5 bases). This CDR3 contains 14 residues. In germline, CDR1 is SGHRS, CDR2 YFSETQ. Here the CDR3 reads CASSLDGDSQPQYF. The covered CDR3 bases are TGCGCCAGCAGCTTGGACGGGGATAGTCAGCCG.

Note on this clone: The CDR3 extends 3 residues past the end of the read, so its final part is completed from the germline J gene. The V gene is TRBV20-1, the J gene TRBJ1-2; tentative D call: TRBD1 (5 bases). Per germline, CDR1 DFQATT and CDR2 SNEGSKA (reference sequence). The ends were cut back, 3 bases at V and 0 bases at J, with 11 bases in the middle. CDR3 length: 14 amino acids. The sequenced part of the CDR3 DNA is TGCAGTGCTAGGTACAGGACCTCTAACTATGGC. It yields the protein CSARYRTSNYG. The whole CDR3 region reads CSARYRTSNYGYTF.

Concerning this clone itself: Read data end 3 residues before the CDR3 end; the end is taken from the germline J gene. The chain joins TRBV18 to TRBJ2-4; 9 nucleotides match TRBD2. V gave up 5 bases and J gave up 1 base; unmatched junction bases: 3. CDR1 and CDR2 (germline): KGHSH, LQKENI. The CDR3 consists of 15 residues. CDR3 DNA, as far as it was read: TGTGCCAGCTCATCTCTAGCGGGGGCCAAAAACATT. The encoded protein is CASSSLAGAKNI. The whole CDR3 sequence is CASSSLAGAKNIQYF.

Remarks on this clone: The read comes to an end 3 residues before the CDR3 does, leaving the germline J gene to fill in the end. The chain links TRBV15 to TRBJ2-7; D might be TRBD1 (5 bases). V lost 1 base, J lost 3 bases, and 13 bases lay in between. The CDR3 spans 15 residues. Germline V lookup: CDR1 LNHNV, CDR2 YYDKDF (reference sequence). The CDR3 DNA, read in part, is TGTGCCACCAGCAGAGTAGGCAGGGAAGGCTACGAG. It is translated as CATSRVGREGYE. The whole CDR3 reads CATSRVGREGYEQYF.

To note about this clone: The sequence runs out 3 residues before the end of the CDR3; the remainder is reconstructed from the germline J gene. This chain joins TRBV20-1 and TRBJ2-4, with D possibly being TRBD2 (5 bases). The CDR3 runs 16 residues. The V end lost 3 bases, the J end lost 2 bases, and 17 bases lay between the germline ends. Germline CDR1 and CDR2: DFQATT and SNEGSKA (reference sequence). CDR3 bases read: TGCAGTGCTAGGGGGATCCTCGGGGTGTCCAAAAACATT. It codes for CSARGILGVSKNI. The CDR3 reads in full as CSARGILGVSKNIQYF.

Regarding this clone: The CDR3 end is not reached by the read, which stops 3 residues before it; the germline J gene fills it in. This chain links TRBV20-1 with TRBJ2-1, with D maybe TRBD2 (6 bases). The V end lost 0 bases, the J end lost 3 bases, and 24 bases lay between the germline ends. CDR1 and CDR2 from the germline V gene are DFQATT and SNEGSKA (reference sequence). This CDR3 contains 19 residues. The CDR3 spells CSAREIFSVAGSLYNEQFF. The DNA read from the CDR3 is TGCAGTGCTAGAGAGATATTTAGCGTGGCGGGGAGCCTCTACAATGAG.

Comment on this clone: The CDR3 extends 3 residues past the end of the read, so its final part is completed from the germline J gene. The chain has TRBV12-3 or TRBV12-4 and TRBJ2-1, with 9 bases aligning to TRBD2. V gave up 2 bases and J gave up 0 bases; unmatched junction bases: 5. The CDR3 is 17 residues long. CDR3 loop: CASSLWSGGYSYNEQFF. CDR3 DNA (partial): TGTGCCAGCAGTTTATGGAGCGGGGGGTACTCCTACAATGAG.

The CDR3 bases that were read are TGTGCCAGCTCACCACAGCGGGGGGGCTCGGAGACG. This sequence encodes CASSPQRGGSET. The entire CDR3 sequence reads CASSPQRGGSETQYF. V is TRBV18 and J is TRBJ2-3; 10 positions match TRBD2. The read comes to an end 3 residues before the CDR3 does, leaving the germline J gene to fill in the end. The CDR3 contains 15 residues. Germline V gene sequence: CDR1 KGHSH, CDR2 LQKENI.

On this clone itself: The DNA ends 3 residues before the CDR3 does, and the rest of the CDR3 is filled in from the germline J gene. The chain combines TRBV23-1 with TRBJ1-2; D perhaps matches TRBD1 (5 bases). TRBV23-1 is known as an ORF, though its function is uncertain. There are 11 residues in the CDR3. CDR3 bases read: TGCGCCAGCAATTCAAGGGGCCCC. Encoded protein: CASNSRGP. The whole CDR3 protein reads CASNSRGPYTF.

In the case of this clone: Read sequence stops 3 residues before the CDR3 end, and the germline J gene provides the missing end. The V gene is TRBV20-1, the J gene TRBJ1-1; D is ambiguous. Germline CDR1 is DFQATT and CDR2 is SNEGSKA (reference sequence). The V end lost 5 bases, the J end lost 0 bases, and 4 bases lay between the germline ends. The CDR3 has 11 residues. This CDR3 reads CSAPVNTEAFF. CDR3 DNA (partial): TGCAGTGCTCCTGTGAACACTGAA.

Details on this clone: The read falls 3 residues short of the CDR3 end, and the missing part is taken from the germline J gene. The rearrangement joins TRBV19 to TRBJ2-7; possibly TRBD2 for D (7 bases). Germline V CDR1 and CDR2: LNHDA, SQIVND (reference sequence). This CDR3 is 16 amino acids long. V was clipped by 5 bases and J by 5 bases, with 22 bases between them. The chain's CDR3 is CASSGGAAPPYDEQYF. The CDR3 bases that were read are TGTGCCAGTAGTGGGGGGGCAGCCCCCCCATATGACGAG.

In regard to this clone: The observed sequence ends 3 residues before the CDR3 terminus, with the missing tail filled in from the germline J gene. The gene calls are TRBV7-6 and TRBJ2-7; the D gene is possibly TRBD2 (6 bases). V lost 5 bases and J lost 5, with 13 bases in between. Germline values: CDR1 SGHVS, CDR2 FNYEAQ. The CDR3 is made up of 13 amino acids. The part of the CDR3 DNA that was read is TGTGCCAGCAGCCGCCAGGAGGGCCACGAG. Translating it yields CASSRQEGHE. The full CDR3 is CASSRQEGHEQYF.

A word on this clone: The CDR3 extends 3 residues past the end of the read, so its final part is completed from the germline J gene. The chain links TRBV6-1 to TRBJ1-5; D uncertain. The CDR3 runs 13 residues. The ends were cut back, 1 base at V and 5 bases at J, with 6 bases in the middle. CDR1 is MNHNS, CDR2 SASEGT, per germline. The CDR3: CASSEDPDQPQHF. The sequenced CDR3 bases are TGTGCCAGCAGTGAAGATCCAGATCAGCCC.

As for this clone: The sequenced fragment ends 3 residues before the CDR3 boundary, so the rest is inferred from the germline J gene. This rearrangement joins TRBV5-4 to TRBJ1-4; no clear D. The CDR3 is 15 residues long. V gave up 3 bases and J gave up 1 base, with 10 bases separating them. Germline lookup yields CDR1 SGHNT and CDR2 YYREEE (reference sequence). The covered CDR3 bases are TGTGCCAGCAGCTCCCAGACAAAAACTAATGAAAAA. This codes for CASSSQTKTNEK. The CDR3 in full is CASSSQTKTNEKLFF.

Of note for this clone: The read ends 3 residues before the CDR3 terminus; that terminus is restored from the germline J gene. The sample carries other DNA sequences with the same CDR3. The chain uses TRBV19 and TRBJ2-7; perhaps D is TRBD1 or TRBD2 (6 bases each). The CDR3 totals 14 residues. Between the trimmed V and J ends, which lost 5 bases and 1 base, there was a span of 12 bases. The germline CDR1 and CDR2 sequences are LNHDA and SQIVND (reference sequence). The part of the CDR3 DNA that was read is TGTGCCAGTAGTCGGCGGGACAAATCCTACGAG. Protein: CASSRRDKSYE. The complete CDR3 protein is CASSRRDKSYEQYF.

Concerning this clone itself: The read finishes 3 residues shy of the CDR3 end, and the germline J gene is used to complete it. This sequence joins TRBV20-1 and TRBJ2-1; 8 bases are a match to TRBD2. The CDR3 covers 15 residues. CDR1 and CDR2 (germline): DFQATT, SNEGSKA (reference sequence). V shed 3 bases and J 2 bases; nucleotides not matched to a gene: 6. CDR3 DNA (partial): TGCAGTGCTAGGACCGGGGGGGCGGCCTACAATGAG. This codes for CSARTGGAAYNE. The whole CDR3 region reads CSARTGGAAYNEQFF.